The 21 T cell receptor beta chains below were found in one sample sequenced in a study of vaccination effects on CD4 cells after COVID-19. Their antigen targets remain unknown. Sequencing was performed with immunoSEQ multiplex PCR; in TCRdb, only in-frame clones are kept and a portion is missing. The sample includes 50,000 to 75,000 clones, under 85% seen only once; the top ten take less than 25%. The authors isolated CD4+ T cells after approximately 9 days of culture. This specimen was CD4+ T cells from PBMCs cultured without peptide, taken before COVID-19 vaccination. Receptors were obtained from a human donor who had a prior SARS-CoV-2 infection.

The rearrangement uses TRBV11-2 and TRBJ1-2; TRBD1 might be the D (5 bases). The CDR3 spans 15 residues. Trimming left V 0 bases short and J 5 bases short, with 13 bases between. Germline assignment: CDR1 SGHAT and CDR2 FQNNGV. The CDR3 loop is CASSLDQTVPYGYTF. The CDR3 nucleotides are TGTGCCAGCAGCTTAGATCAGACAGTTCCTTATGGCTACACCTTC.

To note about this clone: Germline is not matched at one junction end, which may reflect a read error. The chain employs TRBV15 and TRBJ1-1; D is undetermined. Germline lookup yields CDR1 LNHNV and CDR2 YYDKDF (reference sequence). This CDR3 region has 13 residues. CDR3: CAPRGGMNTEAFF. The CDR3 DNA sequence: TGTGCCCCCAGAGGAGGGATGAACACTGAAGCTTTCTTT. Together with reference TRBV15 and TRBJ1-1, the CDR3 gives the full variable domain: DAMVIQNPRYQVTQFGKPVTLSCSQTLNHNVMYWYQQKSSQAPKLLFHYYDKDFNNEADTPDNFQSRRPNTSFCFLDIRSPGLGDTAMYLCAPRGGMNTEAFFGQGTRLTVV.

The gene calls are TRBV6-1 and TRBJ2-7; 14 bases line up with TRBD2. Per the germline V gene, CDR1 is MNHNS and CDR2 is SASEGT. CDR3 length: 19 residues. Trimming took 3 bases from V and 0 from J; bases not matched to a gene: 10. CDR3 amino acids: CASSERTSGRPTSSYEQYF. CDR3 bases: TGTGCCAGCAGTGAGAGGACTAGCGGGAGGCCAACGAGCTCCTACGAGCAGTACTTC.

This clone turned up a few times. The rearrangement links TRBV6-5 to TRBJ1-5; TRBD1 matches 8 bases. Germline loops: CDR1 MNHEY, CDR2 SVGAGI. The V and J ends lost 5 bases and 6 bases, in that order; junction bases with no gene match: 6. The CDR3 runs to 14 residues. In DNA form, the CDR3 reads TGTGCCAGCAGTCGAACGACAGGGGTTCAGCCCCAGCATTTT. The encoded protein is CASSRTTGVQPQHF.

This clone was counted a few times. J is TRBJ1-5 and V is TRBV28, with D tentatively TRBD1 (5 bases). CDR1 is MDHEN, CDR2 SYDVKM, per germline. CDR3 length equals 13 residues. Trimming removed 7 bases from V and 8 bases from J, with 15 bases in between. The CDR3 DNA is TGTGCCAGCACTACCCCAGGGTTTAAGCCCCAGCATTTT. Residues: CASTTPGFKPQHF.

The chain employs TRBV5-1 and TRBJ2-5; no firm D call. Germline CDR1 is SGHRS and CDR2 is YFSETQ. This CDR3 region has 15 residues. With 0 bases removed from V and 0 bases from J, the gap between germline ends came to 9 bases. In nucleotides, the CDR3 is TGCGCCAGCAGCTTGGGTTATGGAGACCAAGAGACCCAGTACTTC. This translates into CASSLGYGDQETQYF.

This chain uses TRBV6-5 with TRBJ2-2; 8 bases are shared with TRBD1. Losses at the gene ends were 10 bases for V and 0 bases for J; bases not matched to a gene: 7. CDR3 size: 15 residues. Germline assignment: CDR1 MNHEY and CDR2 SVGAGI. DNA for the CDR3: TGTGCCACCAACGCGGACAGGGCGAACACCGGGGAGCTGTTTTTT. It is translated as CATNADRANTGELFF.

The genes are TRBV5-1 and TRBJ1-2, with D hard to call. Germline CDR1 and CDR2: SGHRS and YFSETQ. This CDR3 has 13 residues. V gave up 4 bases and J gave up 3 bases, with 10 bases separating them. The chain's CDR3 is CASSPGLHYGYTF. The CDR3, as DNA: TGCGCCAGCAGCCCCGGGTTACACTATGGCTACACCTTC.

This chain joins TRBV11-2 and TRBJ2-5; the D call may be TRBD1 or TRBD2 (5 bases each). The V end was cut by 8 bases, the J end by 3 bases, with 16 bases between. Per germline, CDR1 SGHAT and CDR2 FQNNGV. CDR3 length equals 14 residues. CDR3 region: CASGTHLGEETQYF. CDR3 coding DNA: TGTGCCAGCGGCACTCACCTGGGGGAAGAGACCCAGTACTTC.

This chain joins TRBV24-1 and TRBJ2-1, with D hard to call. This CDR3 is built from 16 residues. Germline V lookup: CDR1 KGHDR, CDR2 SFDVKD. Trimming left V 3 bases short and J 6 bases short, with 17 bases between. For the CDR3, the DNA is TGTGCCACCAGTGATCGACGGGCTTTAGGGCCCAATGAGCAGTTCTTC. It codes for CATSDRRALGPNEQFF.

The gene calls are TRBV19 and TRBJ2-5, with TRBD2 matching 7 bases. The trim removed 3 bases at V and 5 bases at J, leaving 9 bases unmatched. The germline CDR1 and CDR2 sequences are LNHDA and SQIVND (reference sequence). The CDR3 is made up of 15 amino acids. CDR3 loop: CASSMSAGEWETQYF. DNA of the CDR3: TGTGCCAGTAGTATGTCCGCGGGGGAGTGGGAGACCCAGTACTTC.

The chain employs TRBV7-3 and TRBJ2-1; perhaps TRBD2 as D (6 bases). The CDR3 extends over 13 amino acids. CDR1 and CDR2 (germline): SGHTA, FQGTGA. Trimming took off 3 bases at V and 7 bases at J, with 10 bases between the two ends. CDR3 amino acids: CASSFSRENEQFF. In nucleotides, the CDR3 is TGTGCCAGCAGCTTTTCACGGGAGAATGAGCAGTTCTTC.

The chain employs TRBV30 and TRBJ2-2, with D perhaps matching TRBD1 (5 bases). Germline V gene sequence: CDR1 GTSNPN, CDR2 SVGIG (reference sequence). The V and J ends lost 0 bases and 6 bases respectively, with 8 bases between them. This CDR3 has 13 amino acids. The CDR3 sequence: CAWSVVTAGELFF. CDR3 coding DNA: TGTGCCTGGAGTGTAGTGACAGCCGGGGAGCTGTTTTTT.

The chain is built from TRBV30 and TRBJ2-1; D not certain. The CDR3 spans 12 residues. Germline V gives CDR1 GTSNPN, CDR2 SVGIG (reference sequence). The germline V and J ends were trimmed by 4 bases and 10 bases, with 14 bases remaining between them. CDR3 coding DNA: TGTGCCTGGAAAGGCGGACCTCAGGAGCAGTTCTTC. Amino acid sequence: CAWKGGPQEQFF.

This chain connects TRBV2 to TRBJ2-3; 8 bases fit TRBD1. This CDR3 comprises 15 residues. With 5 bases clipped from V and 3 bases from J, the junction kept 7 bases outside the gene matches. The germline gives CDR1 SNHLY, CDR2 FYNNEI. The chain's CDR3 is CASSSPGQVTDTQYF. CDR3 nucleotides: TGTGCCAGCAGTTCACCGGGACAGGTTACAGATACGCAGTATTTT.

The rearrangement uses TRBV11-3 and TRBJ1-2; possibly TRBD1 for D (6 bases). Per germline, CDR1 SGHNT and CDR2 YENEEA. The V and J ends lost 1 base and 6 bases respectively, with 15 bases between them. The CDR3 is made up of 15 amino acids. The CDR3 loop is CASSLAGQMVNGYTF. The CDR3, as DNA: TGTGCCAGCAGCTTAGCCGGACAGATGGTTAATGGCTACACCTTC.

Worth noting for this clone: The sample holds other DNA sequences that translate to the same CDR3. The V call is TRBV7-9, the J call TRBJ2-1, with a weak D call TRBD2 (5 bases). There are 16 residues in the CDR3. Germline CDR1 SEHNR, CDR2 FQNEAQ (reference sequence). The germline V and J ends were trimmed by 2 bases and 0 bases, with 11 bases remaining between them. The CDR3 protein is CASSLSLAGSYNEQFF. As DNA, the CDR3 is TGTGCCAGCAGCTTATCACTTGCGGGCTCCTACAATGAGCAGTTCTTC. Together with reference TRBV7-9 and TRBJ2-1, the CDR3 gives the full variable domain: DTGVSQNPRHKITKRGQNVTFRCDPISEHNRLYWYRQTLGQGPEFLTYFQNEAQLEKSRLLSDRFSAERPKGSFSTLEIQRTEQGDSAMYLCASSLSLAGSYNEQFFGPGTRLTVL.

This chain joins TRBV3-1 (or the pseudogene TRBV3-2) and TRBJ1-2; D unclear. The V end lost 0 bases, the J end lost 8 bases, and 13 bases lay between the germline ends. Germline CDR1 reads LGHDT; CDR2 reads YNNKEL (reference sequence). The length of the CDR3 is 14 residues. The DNA for the CDR3 is TGTGCCAGCAGCCAAGATGCTTTTAGAGGGGGCTACACCTTC. Translating it yields CASSQDAFRGGYTF.

This clone has just a few counts. This rearrangement joins TRBV28 to TRBJ1-2, with TRBD1 matching 9 bases. Per germline, CDR1 MDHEN and CDR2 SYDVKM. Unmatched junction bases numbered 5, after V lost 7 bases and J lost 2 bases. This CDR3 region has 14 residues. The CDR3 loop reads CASTLTGGNYGYTF. For the CDR3, the DNA is TGTGCCAGCACCCTGACAGGGGGAAACTATGGCTACACCTTC.

The chain joins TRBV2 to TRBJ1-3, with no clear D. Trimming took 7 bases from V and 0 from J, leaving 10 bases between them. Germline CDR1 and CDR2: SNHLY and FYNNEI. The CDR3 runs to 14 residues. The CDR3: CASKTANSGNTIYF. CDR3 DNA: TGTGCCAGCAAAACAGCCAACTCTGGAAACACCATATATTTT.

V usage is TRBV6-4 and J usage is TRBJ1-1; D gene ambiguous. With 2 bases removed from V and 1 base from J, the gap between germline ends came to 11 bases. Germline V lookup: CDR1 MRHNA, CDR2 SNTAGT. CDR3 length: 15 amino acids. In nucleotides, the CDR3 is TGTGCCAGCAGTGACCCCCCAGCTTCGAACACTGAAGCTTTCTTT. It codes for CASSDPPASNTEAFF.